This record concerns one TCR beta chain sequence. Participant ages covered roughly 18 to 90 years across about two dozen US areas. This CDR3 is built from 17 residues. V shed 0 bases and J shed 0 bases, with 16 bases lying between them. CDR1 is SGHRS, CDR2 YFSETQ, per germline. As handled by the study authors: Cell counts per sample came from amplifying reference gene primers. The assay was immunoSEQ multiplex PCR, and TCRdb's table has in-frame clones only and misses some. Clone size and V and J calls were adopted from that table, with D and trimming inferred from the DNA. In the table there are about 130,000 clones, 65% to 90% of which are singletons. These data are taken from a study of blood T cell repertoires in COVID-19. Whole-study context: Donors in the United States, Italy and Spain gave samples during acute or convalescent COVID-19.

Sequencing was performed on PBMCs or T cells enriched from blood (not recorded which). The J gene is TRBJ2-7, the V gene TRBV5-1, with D tentatively TRBD1 (5 bases). The sequence was collected from a woman in her forties or fifties who had recovered from COVID-19. CDR3 in DNA: TGCGCCAGCAGCTTGGGGTTTTCAGGGTCAAGCTCCTACGAGCAGTACTTC. It encodes CASSLGFSGSSSYEQYF.